This T cell receptor beta chain came from a study of Ad26.COV2.S vaccination and SARS-CoV-2 variants. Using immunoSEQ multiplex PCR, the repertoire was profiled, and TCRdb retains in-frame clones only, with some absent. The sample consists of fewer than 150,000 clones, 75% to 90% of them appearing once. With 3 bases removed from V and 4 bases from J, the gap between germline ends came to 13 bases. The CDR3 totals 15 residues. The germline V gene has CDR1 SNHLY and CDR2 FYNNEI. The receptor comes from a human donor who had recovered from COVID-19. The chain is built from TRBV2 and TRBJ2-1; D tentatively reads TRBD1 or TRBD2 (5 bases each). This specimen was peripheral blood, taken after recovery from COVID-19. Written as DNA, the CDR3 is TGTGCCAGCAGTGAGGGGACCACCTATTACAATGAGCAGTTCTTC. This encodes CASSEGTTYYNEQFF.